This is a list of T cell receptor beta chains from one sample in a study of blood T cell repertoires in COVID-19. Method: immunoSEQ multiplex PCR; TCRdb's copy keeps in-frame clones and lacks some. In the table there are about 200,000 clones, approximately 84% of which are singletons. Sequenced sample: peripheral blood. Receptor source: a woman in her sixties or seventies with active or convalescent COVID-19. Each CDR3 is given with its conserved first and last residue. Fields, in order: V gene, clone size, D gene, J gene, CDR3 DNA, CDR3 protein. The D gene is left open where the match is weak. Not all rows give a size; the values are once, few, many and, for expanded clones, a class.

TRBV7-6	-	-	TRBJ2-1	TGTGCCAGCAGCGGAATAGCTGTATCCTACAATGAGCAGTTCTTC	CASSGIAVSYNEQFF
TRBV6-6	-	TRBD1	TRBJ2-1	TGTGCCAGCAGTCAAAACGGACAGGGGAGTGGGTCCTACAATGAGCAGTTCTTC	CASSQNGQGSGSYNEQFF
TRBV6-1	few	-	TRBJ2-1	TGTGCCAGCAGTGAAGGGAGCTCCTACAATGAGCAGTTCTTC	CASSEGSSYNEQFF
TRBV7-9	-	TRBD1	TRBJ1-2	TGTGCCAGCAGGGCGGGACAGGGGTACGGTGGCTACACCTTC	CASRAGQGYGGYTF
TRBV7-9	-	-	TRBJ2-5	TGTGCCAGCAGCTTAGAAGGCACTAAGCGGGAGACCCAGTACTTC	CASSLEGTKRETQYF
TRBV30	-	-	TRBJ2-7	TGTGCCTGGAGCAGGGGCTTCTACGAGCAGTACTTC	CAWSRGFYEQYF
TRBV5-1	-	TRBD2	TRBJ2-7	TGCGCCAGCAGCCTATCTAGCGGGAGCACCTACGAGCAGTACTTC	CASSLSSGSTYEQYF
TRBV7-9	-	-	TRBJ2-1	TGTGCCAGCAGCCCTAGCTACAATGAGCAGTTCTTC	CASSPSYNEQFF
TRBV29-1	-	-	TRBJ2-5	TGCAGCGTTAGGGGTGGGGAGACCCAGTACTTC	CSVRGGETQYF
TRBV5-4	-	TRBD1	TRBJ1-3	TGTGCCAGCAGCCCCCGACAGGGGGCTGGAAACACCATATATTTT	CASSPRQGAGNTIYF
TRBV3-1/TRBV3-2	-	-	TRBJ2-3	TGTGCCAGCAGCCAATCACGGCCAGACGGAGCTACGCAGTATTTT	CASSQSRPDGATQYF
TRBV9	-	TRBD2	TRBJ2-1	TGTGCCAGCAGCGCCGGACTAGCGGGATACAATGAGCAGTTCTTC	CASSAGLAGYNEQFF
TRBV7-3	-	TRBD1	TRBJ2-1	TGTGCCAGCAGCTTAACAAACATGGGGGTAACCGGGACAGGGCACTACAATGAGCAGTTCTTC	CASSLTNMGVTGTGHYNEQFF
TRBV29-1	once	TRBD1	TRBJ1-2	TGCAGCGTTGAGTCTCATAGCAGGGGGCTCGAGGACTATGGCTACACCTTC	CSVESHSRGLEDYGYTF
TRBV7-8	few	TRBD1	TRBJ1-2	TGTGCCAGCAGCGTACTCACCGGGACAGAGAACTATGGCTACACCTTC	CASSVLTGTENYGYTF
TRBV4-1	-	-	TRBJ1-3	TGCGCCAGCAGCCAAGTAGGGGGAAGCTCTGGAAACACCATATATTTT	CASSQVGGSSGNTIYF
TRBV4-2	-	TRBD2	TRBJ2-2	TGTGCCAGCAGCCCTCCCCGACTAGCTCCGAACACCGGGGAGCTGTTTTTT	CASSPPRLAPNTGELFF